This TCR beta chain emerged from a study of Graves' ophthalmopathy and Graves' hyperthyroidism. Across the whole study: No treatment had been given when peripheral blood was collected at initial diagnosis.

By definition, stable hyperthyroidism involved no ophthalmopathy within 18 months of follow-up. Patients newly diagnosed with hyperthyroidism, under 2 months' duration, were aged 18 to 65, the study reports. General study results and limits: Among thyroid clonotypes expanded above 0.001 frequency, most also appeared in blood.

Germline CDR1 reads MNHNS; CDR2 reads SASEGT. The CDR3 sequence is 15 residues long. The germline V and J ends were trimmed by 8 bases and 0 bases, with 16 bases remaining between them. Investigators amplified TCR beta CDR3 regions from RNA transcripts. The workflow started with a first-round RT-PCR run with HTBI primers and then moved on to a second-round multiplex PCR. Each CDR3 protein gets one entry after TCRdb re-called the multiplex PCR reads with MiXCR. The sample holds some 360,000 distinct CDR3 sequences, approximately 17% seen once. Worth noting for this clonotype: The antigen is unknown.

Sequencing was carried out using peripheral blood. The clonotype was recovered from an adult woman with stable Graves' hyperthyroidism. The chain couples TRBV6-1 to TRBJ1-1, with D perhaps TRBD1 (6 bases). DNA for the CDR3: TGTGCCAGCGCTCAGTGGGGGGGCTTGAACACTGAAGCTTTCTTT. This encodes CASAQWGGLNTEAFF.